What follows are 2 T cell receptor beta chains derived from one specimen sequenced in a study of vaccination and CD4 T cells after COVID-19. Treatment denoted: approximately 9-day PBMC culture with coronavirus spike peptide pools or control peptides (ViraFEST assay). CD4+ T cells that had been cultured provided DNA sequenced with the Oncomine TCR Beta short-read assay. TCRdb ran MiXCR on the PCR reads and lists one entry per CDR3 protein. The data hold 6,000 to 7,000 distinct CDR3 sequences, with around 50% observed a single time. These receptors lack a known antigen. Sequencing was performed on CD4+ T cells from blood, cultured in vitro. Receptors were obtained from a human donor who had recovered from COVID-19.

The genes are TRBV7-2 and TRBJ2-1; 8 bases match TRBD2. This CDR3 region has 15 residues. V lost 8 bases and J lost 4; bases outside the gene matches: 10. Germline-derived CDR1 and CDR2 are SGHTA and FQGNSA. As DNA, the CDR3 is TGTGCCAGCGGAGAGGACGGGGGGGCTTACAATGAGCAGTTCTTC. Protein: CASGEDGGAYNEQFF.

The rearrangement links TRBV5-1 to TRBJ2-3, with D possibly being TRBD1 (5 bases). The V end lost 3 bases, the J end lost 2 bases, and 13 bases lay between the germline ends. This CDR3 is built from 15 residues. The germline gives CDR1 SGHRS, CDR2 YFSETQ. The CDR3 coding sequence is TGCGCCAGCAGCTATCAGGGTGGCCCCACAGATACGCAGTATTTT. Its protein product is CASSYQGGPTDTQYF.